The clone carrying this T cell receptor (beta chain) was seen a handful of times. The antigen remains unidentified. Following extraction, RNA underwent reverse transcription to cDNA, which served as the sequencing template. Sequencing used immunoSEQ multiplex PCR; TCRdb keeps in-frame clones, though not all of them. Among roughly 200,000 clones listed, 50% to 65% were seen once. The data were taken from a study of CD8+ T cells in alopecia areata. Study context: Those patients who were treated received oral tofacitinib, which was given at 5 to 10 mg twice daily for moderate-to-severe alopecia areata. Overall study results and limits: Scalp clonality dropped significantly under tofacitinib, as did expanded CD8+ top-100 clones. Many expanded lesional clones persisted in scalp and blood during tofacitinib treatment.

The ends were cut back, 3 bases at V and 0 bases at J, with 8 bases in the middle. In germline, CDR1 is GTSNPN, CDR2 SVGIG (reference sequence). CDR3 length: 14 amino acids. As to treatment: oral pan-JAK inhibitor, 5-10 mg twice daily. Peripheral blood, together with lesional scalp punch biopsies, was collected from alopecia areata patients. This clonotype originated in a human donor with alopecia areata. The sample in question was CD8+ T cells sorted from blood, obtained at week 24, from a patient treated with tofacitinib. J is TRBJ2-2 and V is TRBV30; D is unclear. The CDR3 coding sequence is TGTGCCTGGAGCCTTTCATCGAACACCGGGGAGCTGTTTTTT. Translating it yields CAWSLSSNTGELFF.